This record looks at one T cell receptor (beta chain) sequence and its context. Its antigen remains unidentified. The junction departs from the called germline gene at one end, perhaps through a read error. This sample was taken from a study of shared clonotypes between healthy human individuals. Study background: Per-donor plates numbered three CD4 naive, three CD4 memory, two CD8 naive and one CD8 memory.

Germline V CDR1 and CDR2: SGDLS, YYNGEE. The CDR3 consists of 15 residues. The study's findings and limits: Shared clonotypes across all four donors exceeded non-shared ones in generation probability. Represented diversity (both genetic and exposure-history) was limited by the small number of donors.

Investigators spread the genomic DNA of each subset evenly over several immunoSEQ plates. TCRdb's copy holds only in-frame clones and misses some; the assay was immunoSEQ multiplex PCR. The sample lists approximately 2,200,000 clones; more than 85% were seen once. Naive CD8 cells lacked CD45RO, underwent positive selection for CCR7 and left out terminally differentiated effector memory CD45RA+ cells. The chain joins TRBV9 to TRBJ2-7, with a weak D call TRBD2 (7 bases). Sequencing was done on a sample of naive CD8+ T cells from PBMCs. The receptor's source is a man aged 18 to 29 in good health. Some clones in this sample may be carry-over from other donors' samples. CDR3 residues: CASSEGRGQSSEQYF. The CDR3 region has the DNA TGTGCCAGCAGCGAGGGGAGGGGACAATCCTCCGAGCAGTACTTC.